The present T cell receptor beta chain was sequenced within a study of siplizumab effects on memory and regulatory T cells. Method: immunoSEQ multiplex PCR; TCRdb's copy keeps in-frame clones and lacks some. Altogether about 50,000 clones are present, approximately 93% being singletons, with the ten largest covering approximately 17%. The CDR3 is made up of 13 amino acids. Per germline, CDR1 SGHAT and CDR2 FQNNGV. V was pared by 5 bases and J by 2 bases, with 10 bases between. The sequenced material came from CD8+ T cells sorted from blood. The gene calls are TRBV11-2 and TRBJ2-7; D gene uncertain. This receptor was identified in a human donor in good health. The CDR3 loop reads CASSDTSAYEQYF. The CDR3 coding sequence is TGTGCCAGCAGCGACACATCAGCCTACGAGCAGTACTTC.